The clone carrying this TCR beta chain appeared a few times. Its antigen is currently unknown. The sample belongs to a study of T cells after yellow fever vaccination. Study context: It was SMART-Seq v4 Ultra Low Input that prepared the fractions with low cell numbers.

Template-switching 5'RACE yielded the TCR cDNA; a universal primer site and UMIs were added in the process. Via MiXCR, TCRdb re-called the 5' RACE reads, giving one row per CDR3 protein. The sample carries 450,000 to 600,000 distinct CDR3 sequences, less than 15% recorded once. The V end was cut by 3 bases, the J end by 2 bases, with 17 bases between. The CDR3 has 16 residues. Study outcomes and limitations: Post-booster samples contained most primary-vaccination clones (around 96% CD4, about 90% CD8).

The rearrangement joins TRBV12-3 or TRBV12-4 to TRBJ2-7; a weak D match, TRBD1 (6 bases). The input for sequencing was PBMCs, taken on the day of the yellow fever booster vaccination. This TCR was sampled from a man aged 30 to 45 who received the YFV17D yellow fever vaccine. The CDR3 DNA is TGTGCCAGCAGTTTGGGAACCGGGACACTACCCTACGAGCAGTACTTC. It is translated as CASSLGTGTLPYEQYF.